This TCR beta chain originates from a study of blood T cell repertoires in COVID-19. Study information: T cells, B-cell-depleted T cells, or PBMCs provided the cDNA or gDNA that served as material.

In the original analysis: Counts of nucleated cells, estimated from reference gene primer amplification, were obtained. The method was immunoSEQ multiplex PCR; TCRdb's version includes in-frame clones alone and lacks a portion of them. D and trimming come from the DNA, and the V and J calls and clone size come from that table. Here the sample spans some 300,000 clones, 86% being singletons. A Seattle source enrolled patients during active infection and followed them longitudinally. J lost 7 bases, V lost 4 bases, and 2 bases had no gene match. Germline lookup yields CDR1 SNHLY and CDR2 FYNNEI. The CDR3 is 15 amino acids.

The chain employs TRBV2 and TRBJ2-1, with 15 bases that match TRBD2. Sequenced material: peripheral blood. This receptor was identified in a woman aged 70-85 years with COVID-19, enrolled during active disease. The CDR3 sequence is CASSGGLAGGNEQFF. The DNA of the CDR3 is TGTGCCAGCAGTGGCGGACTAGCGGGGGGGAATGAGCAGTTCTTC.